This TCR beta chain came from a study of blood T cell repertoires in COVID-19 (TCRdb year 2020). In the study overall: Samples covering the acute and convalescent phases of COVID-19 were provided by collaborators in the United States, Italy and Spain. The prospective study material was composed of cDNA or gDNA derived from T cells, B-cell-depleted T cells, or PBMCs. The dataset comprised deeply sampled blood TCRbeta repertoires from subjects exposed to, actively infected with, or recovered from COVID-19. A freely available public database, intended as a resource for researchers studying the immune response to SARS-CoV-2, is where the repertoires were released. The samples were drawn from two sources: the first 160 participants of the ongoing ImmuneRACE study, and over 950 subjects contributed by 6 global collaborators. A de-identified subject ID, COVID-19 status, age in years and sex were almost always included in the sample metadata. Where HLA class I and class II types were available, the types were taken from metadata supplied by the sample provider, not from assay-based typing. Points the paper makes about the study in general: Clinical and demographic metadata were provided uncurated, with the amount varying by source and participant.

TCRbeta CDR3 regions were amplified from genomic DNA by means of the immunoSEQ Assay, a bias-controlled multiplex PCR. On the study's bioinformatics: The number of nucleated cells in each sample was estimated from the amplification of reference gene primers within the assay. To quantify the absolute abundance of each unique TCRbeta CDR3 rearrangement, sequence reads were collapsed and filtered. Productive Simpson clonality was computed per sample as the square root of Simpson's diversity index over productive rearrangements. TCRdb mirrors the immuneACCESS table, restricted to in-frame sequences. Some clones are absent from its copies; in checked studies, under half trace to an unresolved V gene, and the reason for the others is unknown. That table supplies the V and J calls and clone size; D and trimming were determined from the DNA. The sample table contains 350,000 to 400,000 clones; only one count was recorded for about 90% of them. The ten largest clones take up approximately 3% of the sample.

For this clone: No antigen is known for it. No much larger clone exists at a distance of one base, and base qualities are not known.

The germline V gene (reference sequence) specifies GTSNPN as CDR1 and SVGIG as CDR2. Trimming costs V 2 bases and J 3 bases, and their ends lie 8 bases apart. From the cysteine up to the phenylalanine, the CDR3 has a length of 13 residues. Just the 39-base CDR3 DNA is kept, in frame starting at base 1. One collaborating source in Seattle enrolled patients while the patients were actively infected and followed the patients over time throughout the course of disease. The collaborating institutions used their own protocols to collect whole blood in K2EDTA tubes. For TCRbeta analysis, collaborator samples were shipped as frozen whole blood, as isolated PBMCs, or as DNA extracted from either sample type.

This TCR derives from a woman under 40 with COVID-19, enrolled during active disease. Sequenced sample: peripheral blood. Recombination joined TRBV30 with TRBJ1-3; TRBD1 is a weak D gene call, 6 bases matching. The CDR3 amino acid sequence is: CAWSTGFGNTIYF. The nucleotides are TGTGCCTGGAGTACAGGGTTTGGAAACACCATATATTTT.